This T cell receptor beta chain was identified in a study of cytomegalovirus exposure and HLA in healthy donors. General observations from the study: In an earlier analysis, in 587 donors, most V segments appeared productive either ~90% or ~30% of the time. Many donors carried some public TCRs, although rarity characterized most TCR sequences. In vitro checks showed that a few CMV-associated chains really do target CMV antigens. Sequences of the TCR beta chain were said to predict the HLA-A and HLA-B alleles of most subjects accurately.

The study ran its PCR with 60 Vbeta and 13 Jbeta primers. Sequencing used immunoSEQ multiplex PCR; TCRdb keeps in-frame clones, though not all of them. The data contain 150,000 to 200,000 clones, about 85% of them singletons. Comment on this clone: The antigen remains undetermined.

The CDR3 runs to 17 residues. Germline-derived CDR1 and CDR2 are KGHSH and LQKENI. V was pared by 6 bases and J by 0 bases, with 4 bases of the junction left unmatched. This receptor was obtained from a woman aged 45 to 65 in good health and CMV-seropositive. This chain joins TRBV18 and TRBJ2-6; 11 bases are a match to TRBD1. Sequencing used PBMCs. CDR3 in amino acids: CASSAGTGGSGANVLTF. DNA of the CDR3: TGTGCCAGCTCCGCAGGGACAGGGGGCTCTGGGGCCAACGTCCTGACTTTC.